The clone carrying this T cell receptor (beta chain) was observed once. Antigen: not known. Researchers prepared the TCRbeta library using unique molecular identifiers, the study reports. TCRdb re-analysed the PCR reads in MiXCR, keeping a single row per CDR3 protein. The data hold 350,000 to 500,000 distinct CDR3 sequences, with about 45% observed a single time. This sample stems from a study of T-cell reconstitution after alpha-beta-depleted transplantation in children. General study findings and limits: T-cell numbers and diversity one year post-transplant derived largely from freshly generated T cells.

CDR1 is SGHRS and CDR2 is YFSETQ in the germline V gene. Trimming pared 1 base from V and 4 bases from J, leaving 11 bases between. CDR3 length equals 15 residues. This receptor was identified in a girl aged 2-10 years with aplastic anemia, due to receive a stem cell transplant. The sample consisted of PBMCs, taken before TCRalphabeta/CD19-depleted stem cell transplant. The chain employs TRBV5-1 and TRBJ2-2; possible D gene TRBD1, 6 bases. As DNA, the CDR3 is TGCGCCAGCAGCTTGAGACAGGACTTCACCGGGGAGCTGTTTTTT. Protein sequence: CASSLRQDFTGELFF.